This T cell receptor (beta chain) comes out of a study of OX40 agonist ivuxolimab in advanced cancers. In the study overall: Hepatocellular carcinoma, melanoma, renal cell or head and neck cancer was diagnosed in the dose-escalation patients.

Per the germline V gene, CDR1 is SGHRS and CDR2 is YFSETQ. V was pared by 0 bases and J by 2 bases, with 11 bases between. This CDR3 contains 15 residues. Assay: immunoSEQ multiplex PCR; the TCRdb copy retains only in-frame clones and omits some. The sample lists 60,000 or so clones; over 75% were seen once. Study outcomes and limitations: Several nonresponders also turned out to have low normalized T-cell clonal expansion.

About this clone: Its matching antigen is unknown.

The receptor was derived from an adult with an advanced solid tumor such as melanoma, head and neck, liver or kidney cancer. The chain recombines TRBV5-1 with TRBJ2-5, with D possibly being TRBD2 (6 bases). The specimen was CD4+ or CD8+ T cells sorted from blood, collected in a trial of the OX40 agonist ivuxolimab. CDR3 loop: CASSLVNAGQETQYF. CDR3 in DNA: TGCGCCAGCAGCTTGGTTAACGCGGGGCAAGAGACCCAGTACTTC.